This is a list of T cell receptor beta chains from one sample in a study of blood T cell repertoires in COVID-19. The repertoire was sequenced with immunoSEQ multiplex PCR; TCRdb's copy has only in-frame clones and lacks some. In the table there are 250,000 or so clones, around four fifths of which are singletons. Sequencing was done on a sample of peripheral blood. Receptor source: a woman of 80 years or more with acute or convalescent COVID-19. Each CDR3 is given with its conserved first and last residue. The D gene is left open where the match is weak.

cdr3_length j_call d_call v_call cdr3_aa cdr3_nt
13 TRBJ1-1 . TRBV7-2 CASNREMNTEAFF TGTGCCAGTAACAGGGAAATGAACACTGAAGCTTTCTTT
14 TRBJ1-2 TRBD1 TRBV18 CASSPRTGDYGYTF TGTGCCAGCTCACCGCGGACAGGGGACTATGGCTACACCTTC
16 TRBJ2-7 TRBD2 TRBV27 CASKQGQGLAGGQQYF TGTGCCAGCAAACAGGGCCAGGGACTAGCGGGAGGCCAGCAGTACTTC
20 TRBJ2-1 TRBD2 TRBV2 CASSDPKGTSDNFSYNEQFF TGTGCCAGCAGTGATCCGAAGGGGACTAGCGATAATTTCTCCTACAATGAGCAGTTCTTC
14 TRBJ2-2 TRBD1 TRBV5-1 CASGGTGHTGELFF TGCGCCAGCGGGGGGACAGGGCACACCGGGGAGCTGTTTTTT
14 TRBJ1-5 TRBD1 TRBV10-3 CAISSGQINQPQHF TGTGCCATCAGTTCGGGACAGATCAATCAGCCCCAGCATTTT
18 TRBJ2-2 . TRBV15 CATSLTIGNRANTGELFF TGTGCCACCAGTCTCACCATCGGGAACAGGGCGAACACCGGGGAGCTGTTTTTT
14 TRBJ2-2 . TRBV2 CASTREPNTGELFF TGTGCCAGCACCCGGGAGCCGAACACCGGGGAGCTGTTTTTT
16 TRBJ2-4 TRBD1 TRBV28 CASSSVRTGVKNIQYF TGTGCCAGCAGTTCGGTGAGGACAGGGGTCAAAAACATTCAGTACTTC
15 TRBJ1-4 . TRBV7-6 CASSPSRQTNEKLFF TGTGCCAGCAGCCCAAGTCGCCAGACTAATGAAAAACTGTTTTTT
15 TRBJ1-6 . TRBV6-1 CASSEGNYYNSPLHF TGTGCCAGCAGTGAAGGCAACTATTATAATTCACCCCTCCACTTT
14 TRBJ2-1 TRBD2 TRBV28 CASRTSGLYNEQFF TGTGCCAGCAGAACTAGCGGACTATACAATGAGCAGTTCTTC
14 TRBJ1-1 TRBD1 TRBV6-5 CASSYRGANTEAFF TGTGCCAGCTCATACAGGGGAGCGAACACTGAAGCTTTCTTT
16 TRBJ2-4 . TRBV11-1 CASSGIRGRGKNIQYF TGTGCCAGCAGCGGAATCAGGGGACGGGGCAAAAACATTCAGTACTTC
14 TRBJ2-1 . TRBV11-3 CASSLRSAYNEQFF TGTGCCAGCAGCTTACGGAGCGCTTACAATGAGCAGTTCTTC
15 TRBJ1-2 . TRBV12-5 CASGLSATEPYGYTF TGTGCTAGTGGTTTGAGTGCGACAGAGCCCTATGGCTACACCTTC
14 TRBJ1-4 . TRBV6-2/TRBV6-3 CASSGGPTNEKLFF TGTGCCAGCAGTGGCGGTCCAACTAATGAAAAACTGTTTTTT
13 TRBJ2-7 . TRBV7-2 CASSFGRSYEQYF TGTGCCAGCAGCTTTGGGAGGAGCTACGAGCAGTACTTC
14 TRBJ1-1 TRBD1 TRBV5-1 CASSGGQGFSEAFF TGCGCCAGCAGCGGGGGACAGGGGTTCTCTGAAGCTTTCTTT
13 TRBJ2-1 . TRBV27 CASSFGSYNEQFF TGTGCCAGCAGTTTCGGGTCTTACAATGAGCAGTTCTTC
13 TRBJ2-5 . TRBV6-5 CASNPDRQGTQYF TGTGCCAGCAACCCCGACAGGCAGGGGACCCAGTACTTC
16 TRBJ2-1 . TRBV7-2 CASSLNVAVSYNEQFF TGTGCCAGCAGCCTGAATGTAGCGGTTTCCTACAATGAGCAGTTCTTC
13 TRBJ2-3 TRBD2 TRBV29-1 CSVGGGASDTQYF TGCAGCGTTGGCGGGGGGGCCTCAGATACGCAGTATTTT
11 TRBJ1-2 . TRBV20-1 CSALHSGGYTF TGCAGTGCGCTACACAGTGGCGGCTACACCTTC
15 TRBJ1-1 TRBD1 TRBV5-8 CASSSDRGMNTEAFF TGTGCCAGCAGTTCGGACAGGGGCATGAACACTGAAGCTTTCTTT
14 TRBJ1-1 TRBD1 TRBV2 CASRGQGGGTEAFF TGTGCCAGCAGGGGACAGGGAGGAGGAACTGAAGCTTTCTTT
15 TRBJ1-5 TRBD1 TRBV28 CASSLGQVGNQPQHF TGTGCCAGCAGTTTAGGACAGGTGGGCAATCAGCCCCAGCATTTT
15 TRBJ2-1 . TRBV6-5 CASKRTGISYNEQFF TGTGCCAGCAAAAGAACAGGGATCTCCTACAATGAGCAGTTCTTC
17 TRBJ1-2 . TRBV4-1 CASSQDQRNLARYGYTF TGCGCCAGCAGCCAAGATCAGAGGAACCTCGCAAGATATGGCTACACCTTC
13 TRBJ2-1 . TRBV9 CASSYLGGNEQFF TGTGCCAGCAGCTACCTAGGGGGAAATGAGCAGTTCTTC
17 TRBJ1-2 TRBD1 TRBV4-2 CASSQDVDRERVYGYTF TGTGCCAGCAGCCAAGATGTAGACAGGGAACGAGTCTATGGCTACACCTTC
16 TRBJ1-2 . TRBV21-1 CASSNGSGTGVYGYTF TGTGCCAGCAGCAACGGCTCCGGGACAGGGGTCTATGGCTACACCTTC
13 TRBJ1-2 . TRBV25-1 CASRLPGDYGYTF TGTGCCAGCAGATTGCCCGGGGACTATGGCTACACCTTC
15 TRBJ2-7 TRBD1 TRBV2 CASREPGTGTNEQYF TGTGCCAGCAGAGAACCCGGGACAGGGACAAACGAGCAGTACTTC
14 TRBJ2-3 TRBD2 TRBV7-3 CASSLAGGTDTQYF TGTGCCAGCAGTCTAGCGGGAGGCACAGATACGCAGTATTTT
14 TRBJ2-1 TRBD2 TRBV5-1 CASSLELAGGTQFF TGCGCCAGCAGCTTGGAACTAGCGGGGGGCACCCAGTTCTTC
13 TRBJ1-1 . TRBV19 CASSIVGGQEAFF TGTGCCAGTAGTATAGTGGGAGGGCAAGAAGCTTTCTTT
15 TRBJ2-3 TRBD1 TRBV5-4 CASSLPGQGTDTQYF TGTGCCAGCAGCTTACCGGGACAGGGCACAGATACGCAGTATTTT
15 TRBJ1-2 . TRBV5-6 CASSLVGRGIHGYTF TGTGCCAGCAGCTTGGTGGGCAGGGGAATCCATGGCTACACCTTC